The entry below gives a single TCR beta chain sequence along with its context. Its antigen is not identified. V gave up 5 bases and J gave up 1 base, with 15 bases separating them. The V gene's germline CDR1 is MNHEY and CDR2 SVGEGT. CDR3 size: 16 residues. Then a second PCR, running about 6 to 12 cycles, was carried out with a sample-barcoded 5' primer and a J-beta primer mix. Every cDNA was tagged by a template-switch adaptor with 12 random nucleotides. Any given sample supplied a minimum of 3 million CDR3-containing paired-end reads. TCRdb called the 5' RACE reads again in MiXCR, with one record for every CDR3 protein. This sample yields about 620,000 distinct CDR3 sequences, of which roughly half are seen a single time; approximately 13% belongs to the top ten. With each sample, at least 5.5 micrograms of total RNA were extracted. The entry originates in a study of blood T cells in healthy people across ages.

Study-level findings and limits: When set beside aged donors, long-lived donors presented more naive CD4+ cells and higher diversity.

The chain recombines TRBV6-2 or TRBV6-3 with TRBJ2-1; the D is unclear. The material sequenced was blood. This clonotype was obtained from a woman aged 80 or over in good health. CDR3 DNA sequence: TGTGCCAGCAGTCCCTACAAGGGAAGATCCTACAATGAGCAGTTCTTC. Its protein product is CASSPYKGRSYNEQFF.